The entry that follows covers one T cell receptor beta chain sequence. A multiplex PCR was run with 60 Vbeta primers and 13 Jbeta primers. Only in-frame clones appear in the TCRdb table, and some are missing; sequencing was by immunoSEQ multiplex PCR. Here the sample spans about 300,000 clones, 80% to 90% being singletons. V shed 5 bases, J shed 4 bases, and the junction held 7 bases outside the gene matches. The CDR3 is 15 residues long. Germline-derived CDR1 and CDR2 are SGHAT and FQNNGV. This record belongs to a study of cytomegalovirus exposure and HLA in healthy donors. This TCR was sampled from a man aged 35-49 years in good health and CMV-seropositive. The rearrangement links TRBV11-2 to TRBJ1-2; 10 nucleotides line up with TRBD1. The sequencing sample was made of PBMCs. The CDR3 region has the DNA TGTGCCAGCAGCCCTTCGACAGGGGGCCTCTATGGCTACACCTTC. Encoded protein: CASSPSTGGLYGYTF.